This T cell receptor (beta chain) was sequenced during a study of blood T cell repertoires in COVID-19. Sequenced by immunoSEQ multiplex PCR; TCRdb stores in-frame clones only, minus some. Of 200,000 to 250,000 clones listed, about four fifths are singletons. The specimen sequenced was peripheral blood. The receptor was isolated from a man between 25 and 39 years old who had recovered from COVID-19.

The CDR3 bases are TGTGCCAGTAGTCTCCACCAAGACACCAGAAATTCACCCCTCCACTTT. Translating gives CASSLHQDTRNSPLHF. The chain recombines TRBV19 with TRBJ1-6; no firm D call. Trimming removed 5 bases at V and 7 bases at J, with 18 bases between. Germline V gene sequence: CDR1 LNHDA, CDR2 SQIVND (reference sequence). The CDR3 loop spans 16 amino acids.